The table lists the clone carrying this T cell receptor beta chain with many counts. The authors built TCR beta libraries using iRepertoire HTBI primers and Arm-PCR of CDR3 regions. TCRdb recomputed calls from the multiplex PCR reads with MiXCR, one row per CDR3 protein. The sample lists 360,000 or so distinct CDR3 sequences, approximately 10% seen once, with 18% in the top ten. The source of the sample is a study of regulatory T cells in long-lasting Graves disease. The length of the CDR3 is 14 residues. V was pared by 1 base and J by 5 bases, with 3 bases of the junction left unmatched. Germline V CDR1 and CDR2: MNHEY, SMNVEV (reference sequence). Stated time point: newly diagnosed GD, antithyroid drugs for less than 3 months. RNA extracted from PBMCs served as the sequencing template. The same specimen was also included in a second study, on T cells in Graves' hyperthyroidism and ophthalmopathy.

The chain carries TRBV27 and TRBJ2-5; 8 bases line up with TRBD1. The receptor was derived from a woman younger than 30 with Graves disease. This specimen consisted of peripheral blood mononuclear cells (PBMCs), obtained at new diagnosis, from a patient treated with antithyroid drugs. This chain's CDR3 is CASSLYRGRETQYF. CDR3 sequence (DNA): TGTGCCAGCAGTTTATACAGGGGGAGGGAGACCCAGTACTTC.